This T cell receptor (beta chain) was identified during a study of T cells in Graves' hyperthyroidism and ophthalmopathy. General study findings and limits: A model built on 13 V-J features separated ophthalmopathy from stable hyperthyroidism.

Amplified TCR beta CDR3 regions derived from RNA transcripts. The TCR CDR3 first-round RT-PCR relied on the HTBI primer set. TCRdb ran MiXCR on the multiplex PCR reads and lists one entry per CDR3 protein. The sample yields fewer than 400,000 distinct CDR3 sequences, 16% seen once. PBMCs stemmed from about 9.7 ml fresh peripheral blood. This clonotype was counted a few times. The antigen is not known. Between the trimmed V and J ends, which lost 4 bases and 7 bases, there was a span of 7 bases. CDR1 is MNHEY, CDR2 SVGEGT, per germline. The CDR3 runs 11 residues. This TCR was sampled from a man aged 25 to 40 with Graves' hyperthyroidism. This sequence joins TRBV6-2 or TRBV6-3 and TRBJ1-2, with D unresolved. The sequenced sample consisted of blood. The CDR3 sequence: CASSFLFGYTF. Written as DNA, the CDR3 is TGTGCCAGCAGTTTTCTATTTGGCTACACCTTC.